This T cell receptor (beta chain) was recovered during a study of shared clonotypes between healthy human individuals. Study-wide findings and caveats: Sorted-subset sequencing, rarefaction showed, was incomplete despite large depth. Clonotype sharing among donors, it was expected, would be affected by sequencing depth.

On this clone: Its specificity is not known.

TCRdb's copy holds only in-frame clones and misses some; the assay was immunoSEQ multiplex PCR. This table has 2 million to 3 million clones, more than 85% appearing once. There are 16 residues in the CDR3. V shed 8 bases, J shed 1 base, and the junction held 8 bases outside the gene matches. Germline V gives CDR1 SNHLY, CDR2 FYNNEI. Specimen: naive CD4+ T cells from PBMCs. Sample subset: CD45RA+ positively selected. The rearrangement uses TRBV2 and TRBJ2-6, with 7 nucleotides matching TRBD1. This TCR was recovered from a man aged 18 to 30 in good health. Some clones in this sample may be carry-over from other donors' samples. Here the CDR3 DNA reads TGTGCCAGCGACGGGACAGCAACTTCTGGGGCCAACGTCCTGACTTTC. Translated: CASDGTATSGANVLTF.